The source of this TCR beta chain is a study of response to subunit inactivated influenza vaccine. V dropped 5 bases and J dropped 3 bases, with 13 bases sitting between them. The CDR3 is 15 residues long. TCRdb re-derived calls from the RT-PCR reads in MiXCR, one entry per CDR3 protein. This sample has some 150,000 distinct CDR3 sequences, with 10% to 15% found just once. These data were also filed under a second study, of T cells expressing NK-cell markers. That publication notes: Template switching by 5'RACE with UMIs generated the TCR beta cDNA.

The starting material was CD8+ T cells sorted from PBMCs, obtained roughly 12 days after vaccination. The TCR originated in a man aged 50 or older who received an inactivated influenza vaccine. J is TRBJ2-2 and V is TRBV12-3 or TRBV12-4, with unresolved D. This CDR3 reads CASSPRTDYTGELFF. The CDR3 nucleotides read TGTGCCAGCAGTCCAAGGACGGATTACACCGGGGAGCTGTTTTTT.